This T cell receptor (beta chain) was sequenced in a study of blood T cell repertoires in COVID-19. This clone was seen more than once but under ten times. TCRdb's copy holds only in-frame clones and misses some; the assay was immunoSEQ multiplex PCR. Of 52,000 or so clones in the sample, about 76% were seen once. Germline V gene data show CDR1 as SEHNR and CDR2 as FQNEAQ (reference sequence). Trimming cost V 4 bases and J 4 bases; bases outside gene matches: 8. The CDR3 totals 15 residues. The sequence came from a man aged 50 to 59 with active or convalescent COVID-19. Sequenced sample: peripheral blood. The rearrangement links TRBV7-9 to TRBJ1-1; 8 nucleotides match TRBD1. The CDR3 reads CASSSTGGAGTEAFF. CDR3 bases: TGTGCCAGCAGCTCAACAGGGGGGGCAGGCACTGAAGCTTTCTTT. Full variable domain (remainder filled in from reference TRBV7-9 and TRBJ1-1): DTGVSQNPRHKITKRGQNVTFRCDPISEHNRLYWYRQTLGQGPEFLTYFQNEAQLEKSRLLSDRFSAERPKGSFSTLEIQRTEQGDSAMYLCASSSTGGAGTEAFFGQGTRLTVV.